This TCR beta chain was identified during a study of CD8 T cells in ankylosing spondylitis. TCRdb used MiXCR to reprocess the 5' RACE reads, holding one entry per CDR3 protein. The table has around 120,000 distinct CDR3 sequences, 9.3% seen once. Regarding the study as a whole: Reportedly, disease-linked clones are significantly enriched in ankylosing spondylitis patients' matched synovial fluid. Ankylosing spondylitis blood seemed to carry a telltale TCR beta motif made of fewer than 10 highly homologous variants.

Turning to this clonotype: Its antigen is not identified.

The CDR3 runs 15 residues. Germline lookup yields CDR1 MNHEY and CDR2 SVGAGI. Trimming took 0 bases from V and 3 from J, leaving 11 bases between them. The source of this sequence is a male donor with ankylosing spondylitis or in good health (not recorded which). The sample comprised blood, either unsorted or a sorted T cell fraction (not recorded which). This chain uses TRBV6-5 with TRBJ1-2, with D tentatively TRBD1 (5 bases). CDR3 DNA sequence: TGTGCCAGCAGTTACTCGGGGGGGGAACACTATGGCTACACCTTC. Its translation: CASSYSGGEHYGYTF.